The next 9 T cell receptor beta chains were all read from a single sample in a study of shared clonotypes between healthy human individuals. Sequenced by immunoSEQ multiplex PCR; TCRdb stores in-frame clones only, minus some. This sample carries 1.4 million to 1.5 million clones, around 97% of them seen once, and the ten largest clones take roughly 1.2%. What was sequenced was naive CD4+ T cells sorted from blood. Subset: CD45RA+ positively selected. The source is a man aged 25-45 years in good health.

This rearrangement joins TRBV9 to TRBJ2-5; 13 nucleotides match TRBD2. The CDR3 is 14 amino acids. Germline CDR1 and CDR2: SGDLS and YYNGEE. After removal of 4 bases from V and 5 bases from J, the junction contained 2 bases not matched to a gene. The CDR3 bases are TGTGCCAGCAGCACACTAGCGGGAGGGGAGACCCAGTACTTC. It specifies CASSTLAGGETQYF.

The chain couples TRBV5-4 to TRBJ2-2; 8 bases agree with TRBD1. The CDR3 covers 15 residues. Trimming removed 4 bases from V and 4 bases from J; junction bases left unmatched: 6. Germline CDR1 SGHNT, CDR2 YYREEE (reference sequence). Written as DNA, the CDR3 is TGTGCCAGCAGCGGAAGGGACAGGCCCACCGGGGAGCTGTTTTTT. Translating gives CASSGRDRPTGELFF.

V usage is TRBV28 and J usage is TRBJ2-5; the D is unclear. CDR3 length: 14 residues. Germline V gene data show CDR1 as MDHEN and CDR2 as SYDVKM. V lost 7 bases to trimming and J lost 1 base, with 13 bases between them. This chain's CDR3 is CASTQRSFQETQYF. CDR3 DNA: TGTGCCAGCACCCAGAGATCTTTCCAAGAGACCCAGTACTTC.

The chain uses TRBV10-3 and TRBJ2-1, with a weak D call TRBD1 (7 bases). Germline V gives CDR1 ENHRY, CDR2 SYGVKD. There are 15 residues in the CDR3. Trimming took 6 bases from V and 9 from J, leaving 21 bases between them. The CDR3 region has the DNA TGTGCCATCAGGGCTTCAGGGGGGTTGGTTTCTGAGCAGTTCTTC. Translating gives CAIRASGGLVSEQFF.

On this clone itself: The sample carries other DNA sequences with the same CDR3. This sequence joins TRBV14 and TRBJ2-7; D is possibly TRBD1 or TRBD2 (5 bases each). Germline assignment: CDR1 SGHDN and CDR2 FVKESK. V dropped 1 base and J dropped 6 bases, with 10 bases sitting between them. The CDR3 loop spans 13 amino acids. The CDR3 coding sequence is TGTGCCAGCAGCCAAGTTCGAGGGGCCGAGCAGTACTTC. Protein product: CASSQVRGAEQYF.

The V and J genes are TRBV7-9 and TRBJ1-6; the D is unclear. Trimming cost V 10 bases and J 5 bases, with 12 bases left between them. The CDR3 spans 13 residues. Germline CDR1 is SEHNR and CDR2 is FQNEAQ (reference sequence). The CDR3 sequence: CATGPADNSPLHF. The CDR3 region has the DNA TGTGCCACCGGGCCAGCAGATAATTCACCCCTCCACTTT.

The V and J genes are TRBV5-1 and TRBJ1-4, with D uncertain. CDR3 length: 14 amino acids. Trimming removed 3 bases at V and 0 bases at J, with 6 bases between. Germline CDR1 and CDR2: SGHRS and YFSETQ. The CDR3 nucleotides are TGCGCCAGCAGCTCCCATGCAACTAATGAAAAACTGTTTTTT. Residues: CASSSHATNEKLFF.

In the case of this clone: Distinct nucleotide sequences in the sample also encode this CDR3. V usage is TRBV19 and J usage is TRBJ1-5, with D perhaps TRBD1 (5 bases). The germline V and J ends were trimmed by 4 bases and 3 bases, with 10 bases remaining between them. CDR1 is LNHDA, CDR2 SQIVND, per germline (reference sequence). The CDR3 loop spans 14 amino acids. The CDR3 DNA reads TGTGCCAGTAGTAGCCGGGGCCCCAATCAGCCCCAGCATTTT. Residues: CASSSRGPNQPQHF.

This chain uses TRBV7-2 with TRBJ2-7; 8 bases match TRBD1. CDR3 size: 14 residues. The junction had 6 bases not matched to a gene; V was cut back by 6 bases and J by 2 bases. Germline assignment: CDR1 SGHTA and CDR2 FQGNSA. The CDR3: CASSSDRGAYEQYF. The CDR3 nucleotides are TGTGCCAGCAGTTCAGACAGGGGCGCCTACGAGCAGTACTTC.